Listed below are T cell receptor beta chains from one sample, sequenced in a study of beta chain features in type 1 diabetes. TCRdb's table, derived via immunoSEQ multiplex PCR, lists solely in-frame clones and lacks some. The sample has 350,000 to 450,000 clones, over 11% seen once. Sequenced: naive CD4+ T cells from blood. These receptors originate from a man younger than 45 in good health. Both conserved end residues are part of each CDR3. D genes are given only for firm matches. Expanded clones are given a class, and other clones once, few, many or no size at all.

j_gene: TRBJ2-2; v_gene: TRBV5-1; d_gene: NA; abundance: NA; CDR3aa: CASKAPASQPNTGELFF; CDR3nt: TGCGCCAGCAAAGCACCAGCGTCCCAACCGAACACCGGGGAGCTGTTTTTT
j_gene: TRBJ2-3; v_gene: TRBV9; d_gene: TRBD2; abundance: few; CDR3aa: CASTLAGGVTDTQYF; CDR3nt: TGTGCCAGCACCCTAGCGGGAGGGGTCACAGATACGCAGTATTTT
j_gene: TRBJ1-1; v_gene: TRBV5-4; d_gene: NA; abundance: NA; CDR3aa: CASSFGLNTEAFF; CDR3nt: TGTGCCAGCAGCTTCGGTTTGAACACTGAAGCTTTCTTT
j_gene: TRBJ2-1; v_gene: TRBV7-2; d_gene: NA; abundance: NA; CDR3aa: CASSLALQNNEQFF; CDR3nt: TGTGCCAGCAGCTTAGCGCTACAAAACAATGAGCAGTTCTTC
j_gene: TRBJ1-3; v_gene: TRBV1; d_gene: NA; abundance: NA; CDR3aa: CTSSQDPRDSGNTIYF; CDR3nt: TGCACCAGCAGCCAAGATCCCAGGGACTCTGGAAACACCATATATTTT
j_gene: TRBJ2-3; v_gene: TRBV11-3; d_gene: NA; abundance: NA; CDR3aa: CASSLDTDTQYF; CDR3nt: TGTGCCAGCAGCTTAGACACAGATACGCAGTATTTT
j_gene: TRBJ2-3; v_gene: TRBV7-2; d_gene: TRBD2; abundance: few; CDR3aa: CASSLAGGTDTQYF; CDR3nt: TGTGCCAGCAGTCTAGCGGGGGGCACAGATACGCAGTATTTT
j_gene: TRBJ2-7; v_gene: TRBV11-2; d_gene: TRBD1; abundance: NA; CDR3aa: CASSPRDRGYEQYF; CDR3nt: TGTGCCAGCAGCCCCCGGGACAGGGGTTACGAGCAGTACTTC
j_gene: TRBJ1-3; v_gene: TRBV15; d_gene: NA; abundance: NA; CDR3aa: CATSISGNTIYF; CDR3nt: TGTGCCACGAGTATCTCTGGAAACACCATATATTTT
j_gene: TRBJ2-5; v_gene: TRBV9; d_gene: NA; abundance: few; CDR3aa: CASSVKRGETQYF; CDR3nt: TGTGCCAGCAGCGTAAAAAGGGGTGAGACCCAGTACTTC
j_gene: TRBJ1-1; v_gene: TRBV29-1; d_gene: TRBD1; abundance: many; CDR3aa: CSVTGVTEAFF; CDR3nt: TGCAGCGTGACAGGGGTTACTGAAGCTTTCTTT
j_gene: TRBJ1-2; v_gene: TRBV15; d_gene: NA; abundance: few; CDR3aa: CATSRDSPIGYGYTF; CDR3nt: TGTGCCACCAGCAGAGATTCCCCTATAGGATATGGCTACACCTTC
j_gene: TRBJ2-2; v_gene: TRBV25-1; d_gene: TRBD1; abundance: NA; CDR3aa: CASRGQPSTGELFF; CDR3nt: TGTGCCAGCAGGGGACAGCCAAGCACCGGGGAGCTGTTTTTT
j_gene: TRBJ2-6; v_gene: TRBV18; d_gene: NA; abundance: few; CDR3aa: CASARPVERAGANVLTF; CDR3nt: TGTGCCAGCGCCAGGCCCGTTGAGCGCGCTGGGGCCAACGTCCTGACTTTC
j_gene: TRBJ2-7; v_gene: TRBV6-1; d_gene: NA; abundance: NA; CDR3aa: CASRGGEGVTEQYF; CDR3nt: TGTGCCAGCAGAGGAGGAGAGGGAGTGACCGAGCAGTACTTC